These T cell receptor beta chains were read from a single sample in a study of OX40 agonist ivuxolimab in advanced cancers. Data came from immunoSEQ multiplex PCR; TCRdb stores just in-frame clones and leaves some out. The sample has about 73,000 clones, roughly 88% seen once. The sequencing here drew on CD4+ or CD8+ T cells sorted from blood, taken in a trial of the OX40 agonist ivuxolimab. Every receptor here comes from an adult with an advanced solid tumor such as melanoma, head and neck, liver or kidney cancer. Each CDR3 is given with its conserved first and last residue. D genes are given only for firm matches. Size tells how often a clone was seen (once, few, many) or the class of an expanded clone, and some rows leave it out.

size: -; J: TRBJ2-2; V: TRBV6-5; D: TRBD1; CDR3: CASRGQGASTGELFF; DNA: TGTGCCAGCCGAGGACAGGGGGCGAGTACCGGGGAGCTGTTTTTT
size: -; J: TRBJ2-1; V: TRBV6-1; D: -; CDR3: CASSEGSALNEQFF; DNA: TGTGCCAGCAGTGAAGGGTCAGCCTTAAATGAGCAGTTCTTC
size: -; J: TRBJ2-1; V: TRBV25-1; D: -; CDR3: CASSERPSAGYNEQFF; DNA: TGTGCCAGCAGTGAACGTCCCTCGGCGGGGTACAATGAGCAGTTCTTC
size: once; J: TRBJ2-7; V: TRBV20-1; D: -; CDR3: CSGRGPYEQYF; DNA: TGCAGTGGTCGGGGGCCCTACGAGCAGTACTTC
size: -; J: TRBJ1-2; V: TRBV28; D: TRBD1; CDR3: CASSSRTGSGYTF; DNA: TGTGCCAGCAGTTCTAGGACAGGGAGTGGCTACACCTTC
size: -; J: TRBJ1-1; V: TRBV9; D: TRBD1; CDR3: CASSVGAGQNEAFF; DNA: TGTGCCAGCAGCGTAGGTGCGGGACAGAATGAAGCTTTCTTT
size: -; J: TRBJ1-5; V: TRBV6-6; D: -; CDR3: CASKGQGYPNQPQHF; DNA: TGTGCCAGCAAGGGCCAGGGCTATCCGAATCAGCCCCAGCATTTT
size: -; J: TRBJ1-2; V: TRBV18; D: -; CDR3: CASSHRTGGYTF; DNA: TGTGCCAGCTCACACCGGACGGGAGGCTACACCTTC
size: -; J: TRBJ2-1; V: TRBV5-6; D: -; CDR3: CASSFGGSSYNEQFF; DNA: TGTGCCAGCAGCTTCGGCGGAAGCTCCTACAATGAGCAGTTCTTC
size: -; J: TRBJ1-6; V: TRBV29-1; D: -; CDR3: CSVLPVQGYWGPLHF; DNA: TGCAGCGTTCTCCCCGTACAGGGCTATTGGGGCCCCCTCCACTTT
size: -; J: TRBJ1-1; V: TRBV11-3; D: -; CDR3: CASGSWNTEAFF; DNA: TGTGCCTCGGGGAGTTGGAACACTGAAGCTTTCTTT
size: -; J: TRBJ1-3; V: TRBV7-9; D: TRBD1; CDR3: CASRLGTGVGNTIYF; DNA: TGTGCCAGCAGACTAGGGACAGGGGTCGGAAACACCATATATTTT
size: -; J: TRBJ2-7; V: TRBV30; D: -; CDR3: CAWSALTYEQYF; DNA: TGTGCCTGGAGTGCCCTAACCTACGAGCAGTACTTC
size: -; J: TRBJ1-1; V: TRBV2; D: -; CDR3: CASSEFGGPTEAFF; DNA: TGTGCCAGCAGTGAATTCGGGGGACCAACTGAAGCTTTCTTT
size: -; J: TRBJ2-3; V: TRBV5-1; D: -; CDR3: CASSLGQGGDTQYF; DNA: TGCGCCAGCAGCTTGGGGCAGGGAGGCGATACGCAGTATTTT
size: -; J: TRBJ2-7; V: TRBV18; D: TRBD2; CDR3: CASSPPGLAGGNYEQYF; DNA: TGTGCCAGCTCACCACCGGGACTAGCGGGAGGGAACTACGAGCAGTACTTC
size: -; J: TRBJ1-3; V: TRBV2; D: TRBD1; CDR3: CASTYGTGASGNTIYF; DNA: TGTGCCAGCACCTATGGGACAGGCGCATCTGGAAACACCATATATTTT
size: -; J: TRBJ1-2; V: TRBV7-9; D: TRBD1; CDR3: CASSLVTRQGSLPYGYTF; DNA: TGTGCCAGCAGCTTAGTAACGAGACAGGGTTCCCTACCCTATGGCTACACCTTC
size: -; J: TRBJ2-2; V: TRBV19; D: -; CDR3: CASSIAGRGGPTAGGTGELFF; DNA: TGTGCCAGTAGTATAGCAGGTAGAGGGGGACCGACTGCCGGAGGAACCGGGGAGCTGTTTTTT
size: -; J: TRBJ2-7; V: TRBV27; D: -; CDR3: CASSLKGPRQKNYEQYF; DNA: TGTGCCAGCAGTTTAAAGGGACCCCGCCAAAAAAACTACGAGCAGTACTTC
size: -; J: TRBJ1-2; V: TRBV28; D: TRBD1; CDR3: CASGQELYTF; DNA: TGTGCCAGCGGACAGGAACTCTACACCTTC
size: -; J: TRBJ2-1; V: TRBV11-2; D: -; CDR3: CASSFSGYTTRGQFF; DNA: TGTGCCAGCAGCTTCAGCGGATATACCACCCGCGGGCAGTTCTTC
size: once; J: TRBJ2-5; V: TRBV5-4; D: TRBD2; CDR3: CASSLQKTSDRETQYF; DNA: TGTGCCAGCAGCTTGCAAAAGACTAGCGATCGAGAGACCCAGTACTTC
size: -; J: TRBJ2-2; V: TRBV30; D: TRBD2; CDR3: CAWRKIAGSLNTGELFF; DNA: TGTGCCTGGAGGAAGATAGCGGGGTCATTGAACACCGGGGAGCTGTTTTTT
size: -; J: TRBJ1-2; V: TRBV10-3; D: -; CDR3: CAISESQANGYTF; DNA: TGTGCCATCAGTGAGTCCCAGGCTAATGGCTACACCTTC
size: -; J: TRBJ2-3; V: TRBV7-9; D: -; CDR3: CASSLRGSGKSTDTQYF; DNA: TGTGCCAGCAGCTTGAGGGGTAGCGGAAAGAGCACAGATACGCAGTATTTT
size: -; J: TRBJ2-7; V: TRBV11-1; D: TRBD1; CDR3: CASSLSGTGRHSYEQYF; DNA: TGTGCCAGCAGCTTAAGTGGGACAGGGAGGCACTCCTACGAGCAGTACTTC
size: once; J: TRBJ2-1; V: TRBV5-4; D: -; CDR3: CASSPFVGNEQFF; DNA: TGTGCCAGCAGCCCCTTTGTCGGGAATGAGCAGTTCTTC
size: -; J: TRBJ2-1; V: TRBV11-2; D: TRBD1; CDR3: CASSLVRDRNNEQFF; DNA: TGTGCCAGCAGCTTAGTCCGGGACAGGAACAATGAGCAGTTCTTC
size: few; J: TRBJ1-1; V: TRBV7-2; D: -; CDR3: CASSPYLSTEAFF; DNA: TGTGCCAGCAGCCCTTACCTAAGCACTGAAGCTTTCTTT
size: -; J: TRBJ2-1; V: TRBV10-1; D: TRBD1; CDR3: CASSLTGGYNEQFF; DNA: TGCGCCAGCAGTCTGACAGGGGGCTACAATGAGCAGTTCTTC
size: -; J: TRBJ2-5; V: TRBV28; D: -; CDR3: CASSLGGEQETQYF; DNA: TGTGCCAGCAGTTTAGGGGGAGAACAAGAGACCCAGTACTTC
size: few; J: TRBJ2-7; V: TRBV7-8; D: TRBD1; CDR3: CASRDRVSSDEQYF; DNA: TGTGCCAGCAGGGACAGGGTATCGAGCGACGAGCAGTACTTC
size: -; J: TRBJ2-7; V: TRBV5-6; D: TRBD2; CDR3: CASSPGLAGAGYEQYF; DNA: TGTGCCAGCAGCCCGGGACTAGCGGGAGCGGGCTACGAGCAGTACTTC
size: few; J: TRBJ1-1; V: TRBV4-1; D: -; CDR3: CASSQEYEREAFF; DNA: TGCGCCAGCAGCCAAGAGTATGAGCGAGAAGCTTTCTTT
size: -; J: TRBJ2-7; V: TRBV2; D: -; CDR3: CASIGRGKSYEQYF; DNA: TGTGCCAGCATTGGCAGGGGCAAATCCTACGAGCAGTACTTC
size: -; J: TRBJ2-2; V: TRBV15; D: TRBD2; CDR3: CATGLAEGTGELFF; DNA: TGTGCCACGGGACTAGCGGAGGGCACCGGGGAGCTGTTTTTT
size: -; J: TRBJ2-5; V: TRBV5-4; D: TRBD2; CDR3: CASSRRLAGGQETQYF; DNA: TGTGCCAGCAGCCGGCGACTAGCGGGGGGACAAGAGACCCAGTACTTC
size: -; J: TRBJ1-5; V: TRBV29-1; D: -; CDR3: CSVVVPEGNQPQHF; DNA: TGCAGCGTTGTGGTTCCCGAGGGGAATCAGCCCCAGCATTTT
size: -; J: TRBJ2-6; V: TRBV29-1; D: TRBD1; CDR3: CSVGGTGSGANVLTF; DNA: TGCAGCGTTGGAGGGACAGGGTCTGGGGCCAACGTCCTGACTTTC
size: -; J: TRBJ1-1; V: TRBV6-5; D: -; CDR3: CASSYSFIGNTEAFF; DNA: TGTGCCAGCAGTTACTCGTTTATAGGGAACACTGAAGCTTTCTTT
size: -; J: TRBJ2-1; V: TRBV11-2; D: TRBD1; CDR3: CASSFGQGPYNEQFF; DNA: TGTGCCAGCAGCTTTGGACAGGGGCCCTACAATGAGCAGTTCTTC
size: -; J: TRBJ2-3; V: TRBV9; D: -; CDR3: CASSVEVSQPTDTQYF; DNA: TGTGCCAGCAGCGTAGAGGTCTCTCAGCCCACAGATACGCAGTATTTT
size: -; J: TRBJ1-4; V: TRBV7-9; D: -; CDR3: CASSSRTGEKLFF; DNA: TGTGCCAGCAGCTCCAGGACCGGAGAAAAACTGTTTTTT
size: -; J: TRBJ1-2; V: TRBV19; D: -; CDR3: CASSSTGARGQVGYTF; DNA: TGTGCCAGTAGTTCCACCGGGGCCCGGGGCCAGGTCGGCTACACCTTC
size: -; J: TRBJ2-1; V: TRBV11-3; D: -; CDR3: CASSSIAAPHNEQFF; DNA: TGTGCCAGCAGCTCAATAGCGGCGCCCCACAATGAGCAGTTCTTC
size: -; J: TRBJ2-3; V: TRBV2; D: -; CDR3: CASSPNLSDTQYF; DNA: TGTGCCAGCAGCCCTAATCTTTCAGATACGCAGTATTTT
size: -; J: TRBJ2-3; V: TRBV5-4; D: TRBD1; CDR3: CASSTDRGRTDTQYF; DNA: TGTGCCAGCAGCACGGACAGGGGGCGCACAGATACGCAGTATTTT
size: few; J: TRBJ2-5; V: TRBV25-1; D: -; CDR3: CASSEWYQETQYF; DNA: TGTGCCAGCAGCGAATGGTATCAAGAGACCCAGTACTTC
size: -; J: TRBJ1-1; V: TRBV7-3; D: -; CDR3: CASSPAGAATEAFF; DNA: TGTGCCAGCAGCCCGGCCGGGGCGGCAACTGAAGCTTTCTTT
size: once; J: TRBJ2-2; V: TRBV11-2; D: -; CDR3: CASTLGPGELFF; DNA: TGTGCCAGCACCCTAGGGCCCGGGGAGCTGTTTTTT
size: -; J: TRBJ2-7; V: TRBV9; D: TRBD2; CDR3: CASSPRLAGDYEQYF; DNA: TGTGCCAGCAGCCCCCGACTAGCGGGAGACTACGAGCAGTACTTC
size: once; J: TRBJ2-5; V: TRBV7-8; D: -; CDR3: CASSPIGETQYF; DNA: TGTGCCAGCAGCCCGATCGGGGAGACCCAGTACTTC
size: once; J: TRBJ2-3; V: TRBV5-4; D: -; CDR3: CASSLGQTPSTDTQYF; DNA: TGTGCCAGCAGCTTGGGGCAGACCCCTAGCACAGATACGCAGTATTTT
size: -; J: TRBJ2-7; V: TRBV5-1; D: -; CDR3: CASSLGSSGGFYEQYF; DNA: TGCGCCAGCAGCTTGGGTTCCAGTGGGGGGTTCTACGAGCAGTACTTC
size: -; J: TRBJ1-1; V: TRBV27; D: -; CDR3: CASSFGGGGRGRAFF; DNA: TGTGCCAGCAGTTTTGGTGGTGGAGGTAGGGGACGAGCTTTCTTT
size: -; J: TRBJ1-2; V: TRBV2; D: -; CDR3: CASSEPGYGYTF; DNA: TGTGCCAGCAGTGAACCCGGTTATGGCTACACCTTC
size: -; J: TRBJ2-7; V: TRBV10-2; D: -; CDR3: CASSENGGTEQYF; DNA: TGCGCCAGCAGTGAGAATGGGGGTACCGAGCAGTACTTC
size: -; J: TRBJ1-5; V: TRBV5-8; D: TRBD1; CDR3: CASSTYRGQPQHF; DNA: TGTGCCAGCAGCACCTACAGGGGCCAGCCCCAGCATTTT
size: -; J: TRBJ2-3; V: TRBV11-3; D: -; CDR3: CASLGRQFPSTDTQYF; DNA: TGTGCCAGCCTAGGGCGACAGTTCCCTAGCACAGATACGCAGTATTTT